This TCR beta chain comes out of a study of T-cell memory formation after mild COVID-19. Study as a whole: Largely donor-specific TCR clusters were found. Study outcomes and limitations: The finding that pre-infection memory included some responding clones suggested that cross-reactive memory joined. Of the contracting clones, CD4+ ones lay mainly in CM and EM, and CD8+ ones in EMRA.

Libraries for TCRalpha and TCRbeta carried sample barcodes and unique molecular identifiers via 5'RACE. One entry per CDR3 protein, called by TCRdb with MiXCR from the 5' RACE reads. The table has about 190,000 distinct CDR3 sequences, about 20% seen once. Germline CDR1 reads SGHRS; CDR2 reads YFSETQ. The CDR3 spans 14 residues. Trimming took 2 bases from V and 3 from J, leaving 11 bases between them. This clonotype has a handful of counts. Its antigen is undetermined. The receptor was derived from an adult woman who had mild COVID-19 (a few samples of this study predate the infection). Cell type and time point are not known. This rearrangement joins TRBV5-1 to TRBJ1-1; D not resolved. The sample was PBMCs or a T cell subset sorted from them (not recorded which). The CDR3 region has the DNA TGCGCCAGCAGCTTTGCGGGAGCGTACACTGAAGCTTTCTTT. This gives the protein CASSFAGAYTEAFF.